Listed here are 16 T cell receptor beta chains from one sample, sequenced in a study of T cells in Graves' hyperthyroidism and ophthalmopathy. What was amplified from RNA transcripts were TCR beta CDR3 regions. In the first-round RT-PCR of the TCR CDR3, the HTBI primer set was used. One entry per CDR3 protein, called by TCRdb with MiXCR from the multiplex PCR reads. The repertoire holds approximately 360,000 distinct CDR3 sequences, approximately 14% seen once, with roughly a quarter in the top ten. The specimen sequenced was blood. The receptors were gathered from a woman under 30 with Graves' hyperthyroidism that later progressed to Graves' ophthalmopathy.

The chain has TRBV20-1 and TRBJ1-4, with a possible D match to TRBD1 (5 bases). V was clipped by 4 bases and J by 7 bases, with 10 bases between them. CDR3 size: 12 residues. CDR1 is DFQATT, CDR2 SNEGSKA, per germline (reference sequence). Here the CDR3 reads CSAKGRPEKLFF. CDR3 sequence (DNA): TGCAGTGCTAAGGGACGGCCTGAAAAACTGTTTTTT.

This clonotype appeared a few times. The chain is built from TRBV11-2 and TRBJ2-3; 11 bases align to TRBD2. Trimming cost V 6 bases and J 3 bases; bases outside gene matches: 5. The CDR3 is 15 amino acids. Per germline, CDR1 SGHAT and CDR2 FQNNGV. CDR3 DNA: TGTGCCAGCAGTCGTAGCGGGAGGGGAACAGATACGCAGTATTTT. This encodes CASSRSGRGTDTQYF.

The rearrangement uses TRBV4-2 and TRBJ2-1; 8 bases are a match to TRBD2. J lost 5 bases, V lost 5 bases, and 5 bases had no gene match. The CDR3 is 14 amino acids. CDR1 is LGHNA, CDR2 YNFKEQ, per germline. Here the CDR3 reads CASSLVAGHNEQFF. Here the CDR3 DNA reads TGTGCCAGCAGCTTGGTAGCGGGGCACAATGAGCAGTTCTTC.

This chain links TRBV10-3 with TRBJ1-1; D uncertain. Germline V CDR1 and CDR2: ENHRY, SYGVKD. Trimming left V 1 base short and J 1 base short, with 10 bases between. This CDR3 comprises 15 residues. CDR3 in amino acids: CAISEWEAQNTEAFF. The CDR3 DNA reads as TGTGCCATCAGTGAGTGGGAGGCACAGAACACTGAAGCTTTCTTT.

This clonotype was detected only a few times. This may be a read error, as it is one base from a much larger clone. CDR3 nucleotide sequence: TGTGCCAGCAGCTTGACTAGCCGACCCTACGAGCAGTTCTTC. Its protein is CASSLTSRPYEQFF. The chain couples TRBV7-2 to TRBJ2-7; 7 positions agree with TRBD2. The DNA matches TRBJ2-1 better at its end, which makes the J call doubtful. This CDR3 has 14 amino acids. Germline V lookup: CDR1 SGHTA, CDR2 FQGNSA.

The chain has TRBV27 and TRBJ2-1, with D unresolved. Germline CDR1 and CDR2: MNHEY and SMNVEV (reference sequence). The CDR3 has 13 residues. V was cut by 9 bases and J by 6 bases, with 15 bases left in between. CDR3 nucleotide sequence: TGTGCCAGTCATCCTCTTCCCGGCAATGAGCAGTTCTTC. Amino acid sequence: CASHPLPGNEQFF.

At least ten counts were recorded for this clonotype. The chain has TRBV27 and TRBJ2-3; 16 nucleotides agree with TRBD2. The junction had 13 bases not matched to a gene; V was cut back by 8 bases and J by 5 bases. This CDR3 comprises 18 residues. Germline-derived CDR1 and CDR2 are MNHEY and SMNVEV (reference sequence). CDR3 nucleotide sequence: TGTGCCAGCGGGCCCGGGACTAGCGGGAGGGCCGAGAGAGATACGCAGTATTTT. It specifies CASGPGTSGRAERDTQYF.

This clonotype was found many times. The V and J genes are TRBV20-1 and TRBJ2-5; 8 bases are shared with TRBD2. V lost 3 bases, J lost 5 bases, and 2 bases stayed unmatched. Germline V CDR1 and CDR2: DFQATT, SNEGSKA (reference sequence). This CDR3 region has 12 residues. Here the CDR3 DNA reads TGCAGTGCTAGCGGGAGGGAGGAGACCCAGTACTTC. Translating it yields CSASGREETQYF.

This clonotype was seen at least ten times. The chain has TRBV7-2 and TRBJ2-1; the match to TRBD2 covers 9 bases. V dropped 5 bases and J dropped 6; count of bases not matched to a gene: 5. CDR1 is SGHTA and CDR2 is FQGNSA in the germline V gene. The CDR3 sequence is 14 residues long. The CDR3 sequence: CASSRSSGVNEQFF. The CDR3 DNA reads as TGTGCCAGCAGCCGTTCTAGCGGGGTCAATGAGCAGTTCTTC.

A remark on this clonotype: A clone one base away is much larger, so this may be a read error. The V and J genes are TRBV6-8 and TRBJ2-3, with 9 bases matching TRBD2. The CDR3 runs 20 residues. Germline V gene lookup returns CDR1 MNHGY and CDR2 SAAAGT. V lost 8 bases, J lost 2 bases, and 23 bases stayed unmatched. The CDR3 loop is CASGHPGSPLAGKNTDTQYF. DNA of the CDR3: TGTGCCAGCGGTCACCCCGGGTCCCCGCTAGCGGGAAAGAACACAGATACGCAGTATTTT.

This clonotype came up a few times. V is TRBV20-1 and J is TRBJ2-7; the D gene is possibly TRBD1 (5 bases). Germline V CDR1 and CDR2: DFQATT, SNEGSKA (reference sequence). With 5 bases removed from V and 0 bases from J, the gap between germline ends came to 17 bases. This CDR3 contains 15 residues. Here the CDR3 DNA reads TGCAGTGCTGCCCTCAGGGCTCGGAGCTCCTACGAGCAGTACTTC. It translates to CSAALRARSSYEQYF.

This clonotype was observed at least ten times. The chain couples TRBV27 to TRBJ2-2; D is unresolved. Germline loops: CDR1 MNHEY, CDR2 SMNVEV (reference sequence). V was trimmed by 4 bases and J by 1 base, leaving 7 bases between them. The CDR3 length is 14 residues. The CDR3 loop is CASSWKVNTGELFF. The CDR3 DNA sequence: TGTGCCAGCAGTTGGAAGGTGAACACCGGGGAGCTGTTTTTT.

This clonotype was seen ten or more times. V gene TRBV30 combines with J gene TRBJ2-7; D is perhaps TRBD2 (6 bases). With 0 bases removed from V and 4 bases from J, the gap between germline ends came to 10 bases. CDR3 length equals 13 residues. The germline V gene has CDR1 GTSNPN and CDR2 SVGIG (reference sequence). CDR3 nucleotide sequence: TGTGCCTGGAGTGTGGAGGGCCTGTACGAGCAGTACTTC. This gives the protein CAWSVEGLYEQYF.

This chain links TRBV11-2 with TRBJ2-7; 7 bases align to TRBD1. CDR3 length equals 17 residues. Looked up from germline, CDR1 is SGHAT and CDR2 is FQNNGV. Trimming removed 5 bases from V and 4 bases from J; junction bases left unmatched: 17. CDR3 DNA: TGTGCCAGCAGCCTACTGAAGGGGCCGGGACAGCGATACGAGCAGTACTTC. Translating it yields CASSLLKGPGQRYEQYF.

Note on this clonotype: A much larger clonotype is one base distant, so this may be a read error. The chain uses TRBV6-2 or TRBV6-3 and TRBJ1-2; TRBD1 might be the D (6 bases). Germline CDR1 is MNHEY and CDR2 is SVGEGT. This CDR3 is built from 14 residues. In nucleotides, the CDR3 is TGTGCCAGCGGTTACTCCGGACAGTCCTATGGCTACACCTTC. Its translation is CASGYSGQSYGYTF.

There are many counts of this clonotype. CDR3 in DNA: TGTGCCAGCAGTTTTTTAACATCTATCAGCTCCTACAATGAGCAGTTCTTC. This translates into CASSFLTSISSYNEQFF. This chain uses TRBV28 with TRBJ2-1, with D unresolved. Germline CDR1 and CDR2: MDHEN and SYDVKM. V was clipped by 3 bases and J by 0 bases, with 15 bases between them. The CDR3 is 17 amino acids.